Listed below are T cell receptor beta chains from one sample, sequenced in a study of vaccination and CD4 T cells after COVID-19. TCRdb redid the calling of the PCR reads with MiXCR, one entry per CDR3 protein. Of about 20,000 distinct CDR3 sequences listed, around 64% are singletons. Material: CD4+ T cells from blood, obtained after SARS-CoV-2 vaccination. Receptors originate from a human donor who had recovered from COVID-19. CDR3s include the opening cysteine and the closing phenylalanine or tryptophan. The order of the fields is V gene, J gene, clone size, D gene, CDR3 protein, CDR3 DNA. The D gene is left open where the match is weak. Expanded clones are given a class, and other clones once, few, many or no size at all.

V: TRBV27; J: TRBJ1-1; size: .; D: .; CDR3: CASSSRGDYPLFAFF; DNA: TGTGCCAGCAGTTCCCGGGGCGATTACCCGCTGTTCGCTTTCTTT
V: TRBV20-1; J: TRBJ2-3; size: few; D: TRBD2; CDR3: CSARSYRSGLAGDTQYF; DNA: TGCAGTGCTAGATCTTACCGCTCGGGACTAGCGGGAGATACGCAGTATTTT
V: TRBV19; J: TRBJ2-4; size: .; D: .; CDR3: CASSDSIAKNIQYF; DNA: TGTGCCAGTAGTGACAGCATAGCCAAAAACATTCAGTACTTC
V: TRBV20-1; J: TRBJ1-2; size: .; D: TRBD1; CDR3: CSLPVPGQIYGYTF; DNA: TGCAGTCTTCCGGTCCCGGGACAGATCTATGGCTACACCTTC
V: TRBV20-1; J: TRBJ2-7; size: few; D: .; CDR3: CSARLQGFGEQYF; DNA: TGCAGTGCCAGGCTCCAGGGTTTCGGCGAGCAGTACTTC
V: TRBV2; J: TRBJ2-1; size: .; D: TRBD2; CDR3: CASSGGTSGSNEQFF; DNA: TGTGCCAGCAGTGGGGGGACTAGCGGGAGCAATGAGCAGTTCTTC
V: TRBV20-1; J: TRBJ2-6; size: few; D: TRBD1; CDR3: CSARDTFGTVGSGANVLTF; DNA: TGCAGTGCTAGAGATACTTTCGGGACAGTGGGGTCTGGGGCCAACGTCCTGACTTTC
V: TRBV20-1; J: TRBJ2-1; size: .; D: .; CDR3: CSARGTPTYNEQFF; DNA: TGCAGTGCTAGAGGAACGCCGACCTACAATGAGCAGTTCTTC
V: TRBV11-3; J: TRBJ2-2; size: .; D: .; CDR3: CASSLGSSNTGELFF; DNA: TGTGCCAGCAGCTTAGGGAGCTCGAACACCGGGGAGCTGTTTTTT
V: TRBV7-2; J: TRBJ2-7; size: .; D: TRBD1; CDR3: CASSLDRGPYEQYF; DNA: TGTGCCAGCAGCTTGGACAGGGGTCCCTACGAGCAGTACTTC